These 4 T cell receptor beta chains were all obtained from the same sample, sequenced in a study of T cells in Graves' hyperthyroidism and ophthalmopathy. From RNA transcripts, TCR beta CDR3 regions were amplified. The HTBI primer set drove a first-round RT-PCR of the TCR CDR3. TCRdb redid the calling of the multiplex PCR reads with MiXCR, one entry per CDR3 protein. The sample lists some 510,000 distinct CDR3 sequences, around 21% occurring once. Material for sequencing was blood. The receptors come from a man aged 18 to 29 with Graves' hyperthyroidism.

This clonotype was counted at least ten times. This chain joins TRBV12-3 or TRBV12-4 and TRBJ1-5; D might be TRBD1 (6 bases). Trimming took 3 bases from V and 6 from J, leaving 12 bases between them. The CDR3 spans 14 residues. CDR3 in DNA: TGTGCCAGCAGTTTGGGGGGGCTGGGTCAGCCCCAGCATTTT. Translating gives CASSLGGLGQPQHF.

This clonotype was seen a few times. This chain links TRBV7-2 with TRBJ1-5, with D unclear. V gave up 5 bases and J gave up 9 bases, with 5 bases separating them. Per germline, CDR1 SGHTA and CDR2 FQGNSA. The length of the CDR3 is 10 residues. The CDR3 loop reads CASSQLPQHF. CDR3 DNA: TGTGCCAGCAGCCAGTTGCCCCAGCATTTT.

This clonotype was seen many times. The chain is built from TRBV6-1 and TRBJ1-2; D might be TRBD1 (5 bases). Between the trimmed V and J ends, which lost 0 bases and 5 bases, there was a span of 10 bases. Germline values: CDR1 MNHNS, CDR2 SASEGT. CDR3 length equals 14 residues. The CDR3 region has the DNA TGTGCCAGCAGTGAAGCCTCGGGACCATATGGCTACACCTTC. Translation gives CASSEASGPYGYTF.

The chain is built from TRBV12-3 or TRBV12-4 and TRBJ2-5, with 14 bases identical to TRBD2. V was pared by 6 bases and J by 4 bases, with 7 bases of the junction left unmatched. The CDR3 is made up of 16 amino acids. The CDR3 here is CASREGLAGVRETQYF. The CDR3 DNA reads as TGTGCCAGCAGAGAGGGACTAGCGGGAGTAAGAGAGACCCAGTACTTC.